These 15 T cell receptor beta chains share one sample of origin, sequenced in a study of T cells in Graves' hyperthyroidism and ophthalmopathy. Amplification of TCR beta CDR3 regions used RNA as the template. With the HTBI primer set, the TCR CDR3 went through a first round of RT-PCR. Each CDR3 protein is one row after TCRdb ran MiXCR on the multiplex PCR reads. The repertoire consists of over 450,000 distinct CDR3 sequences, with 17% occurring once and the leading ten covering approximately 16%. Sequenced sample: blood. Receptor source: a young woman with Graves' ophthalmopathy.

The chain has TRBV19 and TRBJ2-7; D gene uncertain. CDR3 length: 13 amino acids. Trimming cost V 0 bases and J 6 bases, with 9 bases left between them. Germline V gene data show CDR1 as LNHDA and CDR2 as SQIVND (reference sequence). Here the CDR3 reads CASSIDFWTEQYF. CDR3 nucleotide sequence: TGTGCCAGTAGTATAGATTTCTGGACCGAGCAGTACTTC.

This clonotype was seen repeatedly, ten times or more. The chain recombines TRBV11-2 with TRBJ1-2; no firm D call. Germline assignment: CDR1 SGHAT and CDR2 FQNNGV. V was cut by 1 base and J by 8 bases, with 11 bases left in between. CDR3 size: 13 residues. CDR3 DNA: TGTGCCAGCAGCTTAGCCGGCGACCGGGGCTACACCTTC. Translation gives CASSLAGDRGYTF.

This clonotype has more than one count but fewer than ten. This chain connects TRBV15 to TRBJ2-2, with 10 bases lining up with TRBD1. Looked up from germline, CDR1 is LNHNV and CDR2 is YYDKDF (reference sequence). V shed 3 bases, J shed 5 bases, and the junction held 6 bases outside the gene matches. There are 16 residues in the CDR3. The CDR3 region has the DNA TGTGCCACCAGCAGCGTGGGACAGGGGCTAACCGGGGAGCTGTTTTTT. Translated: CATSSVGQGLTGELFF.

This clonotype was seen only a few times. The CDR3, as DNA: TGTGCCAGCGAGAGAAAAGGACCCACACCGGGGGAGCAGTACTTC. Residues: CASERKGPTPGEQYF. This chain joins TRBV2 and TRBJ2-7, with D perhaps matching TRBD2 (5 bases). Trimming removed 8 bases from V and 7 bases from J, with 24 bases in between. This CDR3 contains 15 residues. In germline, CDR1 is SNHLY, CDR2 FYNNEI.

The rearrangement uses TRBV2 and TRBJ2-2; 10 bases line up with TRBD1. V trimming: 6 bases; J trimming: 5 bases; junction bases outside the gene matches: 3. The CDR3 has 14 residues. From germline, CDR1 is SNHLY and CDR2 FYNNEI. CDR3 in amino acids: CASRGQGSTGELFF. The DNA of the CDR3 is TGTGCCAGCAGGGGACAGGGGTCGACCGGGGAGCTGTTTTTT.

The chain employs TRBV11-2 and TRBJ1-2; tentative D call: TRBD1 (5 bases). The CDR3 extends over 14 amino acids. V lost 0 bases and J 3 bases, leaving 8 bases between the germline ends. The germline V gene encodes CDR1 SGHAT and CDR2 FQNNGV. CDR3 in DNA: TGTGCCAGCAGCTTAGAAGCAGGGCACTATGGCTACACCTTC. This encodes CASSLEAGHYGYTF.

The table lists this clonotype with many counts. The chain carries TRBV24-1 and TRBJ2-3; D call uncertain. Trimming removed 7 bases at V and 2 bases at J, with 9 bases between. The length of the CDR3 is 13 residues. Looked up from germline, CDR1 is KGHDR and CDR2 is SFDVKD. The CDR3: CATSAYHTDTQYF. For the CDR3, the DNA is TGTGCCACCAGCGCCTACCACACAGATACGCAGTATTTT.

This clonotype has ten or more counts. For the CDR3, the DNA is TGCAGCGTTTTAGCGGGAGGCTCAGATACGCAGTATTTT. Its translation is CSVLAGGSDTQYF. The chain combines TRBV29-1 with TRBJ2-3; 10 positions match TRBD2. Germline values: CDR1 SQVTM, CDR2 ANQGSEA. There are 13 residues in the CDR3. The V segment lost 5 bases and the J segment 4 bases; nucleotides outside the gene matches: 3.

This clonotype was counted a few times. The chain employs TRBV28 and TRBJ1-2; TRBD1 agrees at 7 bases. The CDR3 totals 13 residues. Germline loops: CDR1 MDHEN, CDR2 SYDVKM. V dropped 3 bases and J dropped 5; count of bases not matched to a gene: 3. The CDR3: CASSFTGQYGYTF. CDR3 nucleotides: TGTGCCAGCAGTTTTACGGGACAGTATGGCTACACCTTC.

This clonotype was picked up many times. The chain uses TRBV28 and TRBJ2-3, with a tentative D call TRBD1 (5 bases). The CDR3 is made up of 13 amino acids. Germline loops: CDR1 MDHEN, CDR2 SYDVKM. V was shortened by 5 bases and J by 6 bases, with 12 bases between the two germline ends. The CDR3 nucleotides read TGTGCCAGCAGTCTACAGGATCCCGATACGCAGTATTTT. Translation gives CASSLQDPDTQYF.

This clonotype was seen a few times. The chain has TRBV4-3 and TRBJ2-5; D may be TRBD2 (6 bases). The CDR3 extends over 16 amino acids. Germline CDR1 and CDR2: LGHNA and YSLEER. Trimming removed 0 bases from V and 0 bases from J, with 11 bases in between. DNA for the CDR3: TGCGCCAGCAGCCAAGAAACCGGGGGAGACCAAGAGACCCAGTACTTC. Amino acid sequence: CASSQETGGDQETQYF.

This CDR3 is CATSDRLSNQPQHF. Here the CDR3 DNA reads TGTGCCACCTCGGACAGGCTTAGCAATCAGCCCCAGCATTTT. J is TRBJ1-5 and V is TRBV6-1, with 7 bases identical to TRBD1. This CDR3 has 14 amino acids. V dropped 10 bases and J dropped 0; count of bases not matched to a gene: 6. Germline V gene sequence: CDR1 MNHNS, CDR2 SASEGT.

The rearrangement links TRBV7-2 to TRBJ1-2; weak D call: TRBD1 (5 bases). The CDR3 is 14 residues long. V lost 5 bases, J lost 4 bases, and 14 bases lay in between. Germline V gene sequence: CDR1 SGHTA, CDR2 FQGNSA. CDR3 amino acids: CASSPATESYGYTF. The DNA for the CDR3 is TGTGCCAGCAGCCCTGCGACAGAGAGCTATGGCTACACCTTC.

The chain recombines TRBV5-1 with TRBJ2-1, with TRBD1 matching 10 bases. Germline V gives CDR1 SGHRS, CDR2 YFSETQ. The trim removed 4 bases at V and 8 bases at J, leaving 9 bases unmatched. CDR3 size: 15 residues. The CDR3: CASSAATGGTDEQFF. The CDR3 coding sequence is TGCGCCAGCAGCGCCGCGACAGGGGGCACGGATGAGCAGTTCTTC.

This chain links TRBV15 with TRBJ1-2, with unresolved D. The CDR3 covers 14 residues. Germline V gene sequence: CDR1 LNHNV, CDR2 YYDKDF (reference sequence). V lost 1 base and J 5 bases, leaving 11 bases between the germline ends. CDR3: CATSRGGGRYGYTF. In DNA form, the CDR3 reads TGTGCCACCAGCAGAGGAGGCGGAAGATATGGCTACACCTTC.